This T cell receptor beta chain comes out of a study of cytomegalovirus exposure and HLA in healthy donors. A multiplex PCR was run with 60 Vbeta primers and 13 Jbeta primers. Sequenced by immunoSEQ multiplex PCR; TCRdb stores in-frame clones only, minus some. The sample includes about 220,000 clones, 60% to 80% of them seen just once. The germline gives CDR1 GTSNPN, CDR2 SVGIG (reference sequence). With 5 bases clipped from V and 3 bases from J, the junction kept 8 bases outside the gene matches. The CDR3 totals 16 residues. Findings of the study overall: With DRB1 most and HLA-C fewest, TCR association rates differed between HLA loci in a later analysis. TCR beta V- and J-gene trimming was later associated with a missense DCLRE1C variant.

In the case of this clone: Its specificity is unknown.

This sequence was found in a male donor in good health and CMV-seronegative. The sequenced material came from PBMCs. This sequence joins TRBV30 and TRBJ2-1; 12 nucleotides align to TRBD2. The CDR3 spells CAWSFLLAGGYNEQFF. The DNA for the CDR3 is TGTGCCTGGTCCTTCCTACTAGCGGGAGGCTACAATGAGCAGTTCTTC.